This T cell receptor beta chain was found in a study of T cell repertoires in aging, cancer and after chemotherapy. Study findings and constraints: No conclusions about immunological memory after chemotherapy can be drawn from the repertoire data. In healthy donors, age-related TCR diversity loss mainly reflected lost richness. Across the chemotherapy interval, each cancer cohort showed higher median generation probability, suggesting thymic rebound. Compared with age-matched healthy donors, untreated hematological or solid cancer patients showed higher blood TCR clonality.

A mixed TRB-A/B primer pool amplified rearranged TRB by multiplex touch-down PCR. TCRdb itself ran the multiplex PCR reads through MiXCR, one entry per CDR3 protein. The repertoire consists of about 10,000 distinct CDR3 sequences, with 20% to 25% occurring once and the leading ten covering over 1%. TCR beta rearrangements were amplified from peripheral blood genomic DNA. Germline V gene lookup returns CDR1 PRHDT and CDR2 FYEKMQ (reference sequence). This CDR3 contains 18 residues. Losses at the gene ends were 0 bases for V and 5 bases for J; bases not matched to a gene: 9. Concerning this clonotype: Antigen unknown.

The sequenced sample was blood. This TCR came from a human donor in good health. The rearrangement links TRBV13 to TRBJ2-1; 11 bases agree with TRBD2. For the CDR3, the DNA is TGTGCCAGCAGCTTAGGACTAGCGGGAGAGACCTTTAACAATGAGCAGTTCTTC. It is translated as CASSLGLAGETFNNEQFF.